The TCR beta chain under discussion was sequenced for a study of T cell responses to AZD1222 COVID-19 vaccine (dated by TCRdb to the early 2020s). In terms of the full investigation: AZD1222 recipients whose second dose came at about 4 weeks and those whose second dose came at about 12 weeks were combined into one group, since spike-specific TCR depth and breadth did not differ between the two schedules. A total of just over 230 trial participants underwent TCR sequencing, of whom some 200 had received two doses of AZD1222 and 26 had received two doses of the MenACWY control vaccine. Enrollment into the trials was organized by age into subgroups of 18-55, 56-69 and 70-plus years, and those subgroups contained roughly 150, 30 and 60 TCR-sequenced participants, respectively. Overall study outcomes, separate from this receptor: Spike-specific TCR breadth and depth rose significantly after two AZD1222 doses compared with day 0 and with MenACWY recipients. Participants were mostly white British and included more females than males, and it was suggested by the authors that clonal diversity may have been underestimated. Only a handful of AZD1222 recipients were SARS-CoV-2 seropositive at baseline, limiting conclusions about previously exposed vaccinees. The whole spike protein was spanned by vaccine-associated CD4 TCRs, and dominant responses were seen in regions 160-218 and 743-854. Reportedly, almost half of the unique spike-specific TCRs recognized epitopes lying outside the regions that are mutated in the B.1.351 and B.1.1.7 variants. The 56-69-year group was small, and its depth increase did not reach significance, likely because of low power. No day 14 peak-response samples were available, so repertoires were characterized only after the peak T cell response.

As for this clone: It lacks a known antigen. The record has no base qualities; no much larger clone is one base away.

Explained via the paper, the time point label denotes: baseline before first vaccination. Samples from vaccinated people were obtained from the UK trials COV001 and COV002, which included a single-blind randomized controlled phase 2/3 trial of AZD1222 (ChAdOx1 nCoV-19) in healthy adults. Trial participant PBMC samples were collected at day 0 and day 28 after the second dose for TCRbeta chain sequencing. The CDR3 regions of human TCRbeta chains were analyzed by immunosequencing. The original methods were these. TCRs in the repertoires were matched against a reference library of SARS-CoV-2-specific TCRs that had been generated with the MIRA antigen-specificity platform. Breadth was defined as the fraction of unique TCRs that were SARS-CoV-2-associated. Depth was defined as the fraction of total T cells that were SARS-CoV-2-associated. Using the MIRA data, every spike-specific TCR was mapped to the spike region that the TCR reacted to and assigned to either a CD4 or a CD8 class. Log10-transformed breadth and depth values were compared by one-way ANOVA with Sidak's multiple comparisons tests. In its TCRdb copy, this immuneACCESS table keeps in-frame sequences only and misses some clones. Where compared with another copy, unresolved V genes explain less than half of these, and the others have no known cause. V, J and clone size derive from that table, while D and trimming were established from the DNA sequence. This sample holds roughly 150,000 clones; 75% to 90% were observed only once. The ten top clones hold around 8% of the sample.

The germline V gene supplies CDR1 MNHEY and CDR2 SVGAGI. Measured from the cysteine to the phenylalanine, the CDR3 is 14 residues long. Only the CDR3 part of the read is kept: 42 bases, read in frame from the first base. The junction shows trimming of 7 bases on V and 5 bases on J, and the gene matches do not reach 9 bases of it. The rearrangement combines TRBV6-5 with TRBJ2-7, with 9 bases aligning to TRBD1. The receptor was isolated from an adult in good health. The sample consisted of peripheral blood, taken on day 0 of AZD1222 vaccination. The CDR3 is CASTDRGSSDEQYF. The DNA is TGTGCCAGCACCGACAGGGGGAGTAGCGACGAGCAGTACTTC.